This is a list of T cell receptor beta chains from one sample in a study of blood T cell repertoires in COVID-19. Data came from immunoSEQ multiplex PCR; TCRdb stores just in-frame clones and leaves some out. The sample consists of around 200,000 clones, approximately 83% of them appearing once. Sequenced material: peripheral blood. The receptors here all came from a human donor with active or convalescent COVID-19. The donor label of this sample is uncertain. The CDR3 runs from the conserved cysteine through the conserved F or W. A D gene is named only where the DNA matches it firmly. Size is stated for part of the rows, as once, few or many counts, or as a class when the clone is expanded.

TRBV24-1	-	TRBJ2-1	-	TGTGCCACCAGTGAAGCAGGGTTTGGCCCCAATGAGCAGTTCTTC	CATSEAGFGPNEQFF
TRBV19	-	TRBJ2-1	-	TGTGCCAGTAGTAAAGGACAGCCAATCTACAATGAGCAGTTCTTC	CASSKGQPIYNEQFF
TRBV11-2	TRBD1	TRBJ2-6	-	TGTGCCAGCAGACCTCAGGGGGCTGGGGCCAACGTCCTGACTTTC	CASRPQGAGANVLTF
TRBV28	-	TRBJ1-2	few	TGTGCCAGCAGCTATCAGCAGGGCTTCTATGGCTACACCTTC	CASSYQQGFYGYTF
TRBV6-5	TRBD1	TRBJ2-7	-	TGTGCCACGGGACAGCTCTACGAGCAGTACTTC	CATGQLYEQYF
TRBV20-1	TRBD2	TRBJ2-5	-	TGCAGTGCTAGTGGCGGGGGGACCCAAGAGACCCAGTACTTC	CSASGGGTQETQYF
TRBV5-4	-	TRBJ1-2	-	TGTGCCAGCAGCTTGGAGAATGGGTCGGGTGGCTACACCTTC	CASSLENGSGGYTF
TRBV30	-	TRBJ2-6	-	TGTGCCTGGGACAGATCTGGGGCCAACGTCCTGACTTTC	CAWDRSGANVLTF
TRBV11-2	TRBD2	TRBJ2-7	-	TGTGCCAGCAGCTTATGGGGAGGGCCGGATGAGCAGTACTTC	CASSLWGGPDEQYF
TRBV5-6	TRBD2	TRBJ2-1	-	TGTGCCAGCACCCATGTGGGGGACTACGGGTACGAGCAGTTCTTC	CASTHVGDYGYEQFF
TRBV2	TRBD1	TRBJ1-6	-	TGTGCCAGCATGGGGGACAGCTCCTATAATTCACCCCTCCACTTT	CASMGDSSYNSPLHF
TRBV3-1/TRBV3-2	-	TRBJ1-6	-	TGTGCCAGCAGCTCCGGGGTCTATAATTCACCCCTCCACTTT	CASSSGVYNSPLHF
TRBV7-3	TRBD2	TRBJ2-7	-	TGTGCCAGCAGCTTAATTAGCGCCGGGACTAGCGGGGGCCCTGCCTACGAGCAGTACTTC	CASSLISAGTSGGPAYEQYF
TRBV5-1	TRBD1	TRBJ1-4	-	TGCGCCAGCAGCACCGACAGGGTGGGTGAAAAACTGTTTTTT	CASSTDRVGEKLFF
TRBV7-3	TRBD1	TRBJ1-1	-	TGTGCCAGCAGTTACATACCGGGACAGGGGGCGAACACTGAAGCTTTCTTT	CASSYIPGQGANTEAFF
TRBV30	-	TRBJ1-1	-	TGTGCCTGGAGCGGGGTGCCCTACACTGAAGCTTTCTTT	CAWSGVPYTEAFF
TRBV7-9	TRBD1	TRBJ2-7	-	TGTGCCAGCAGAATACAGGGGGCGCAAGAGCAGTACTTC	CASRIQGAQEQYF
TRBV5-1	-	TRBJ2-7	-	TGCGCCAGCACCCAATTGGCAGGAGGCTCCTACGAGCAGTACTTC	CASTQLAGGSYEQYF
TRBV28	-	TRBJ1-5	few	TGTGCCAGCAGTTTACGGTTACAGGTTAATCAGCCCCAGCATTTT	CASSLRLQVNQPQHF
TRBV7-8	-	TRBJ1-6	once	TGTGCCAGCAGCTTAGTGCGGGGGGGGAATTCACCCCTCCACTTT	CASSLVRGGNSPLHF
TRBV27	TRBD1	TRBJ2-7	-	TGTGCCAGCAGTTTCTCCCGACAGGGCAATTCCTACGAGCAGTACTTC	CASSFSRQGNSYEQYF
TRBV5-1	-	TRBJ1-3	once	TGCGCCAGCAGCCGAGACACTGACTCTGGAAACACCATATATTTT	CASSRDTDSGNTIYF
TRBV30	TRBD2	TRBJ2-1	-	TGTGCCTGGAGTGTGTGGGCGGGAGGTCCCGGTGAGCAGTTCTTC	CAWSVWAGGPGEQFF
TRBV5-1	-	TRBJ2-1	-	TGCGCCAGCAGCTCCCCACTCCGCCAGGGTAATGAGCAGTTCTTC	CASSSPLRQGNEQFF
TRBV12-3/TRBV12-4	-	TRBJ2-3	-	TGTGCCAGCAGTTTTGAGGATACGCAGTATTTT	CASSFEDTQYF
TRBV11-2	-	TRBJ2-7	-	TGTGCCAGCAGCTCCAGCTCCTACGAGCAGTACTTC	CASSSSSYEQYF
TRBV6-5	TRBD1	TRBJ1-1	-	TGTGCCAGCAATTTCAAGACAGGGTTTGGGGCTGAAGCTTTCTTT	CASNFKTGFGAEAFF
TRBV4-2	TRBD1	TRBJ1-5	once	TGTGCCAGCAGCCAAGATAATTCAGGGGGGCGAGGCAATCAGCCCCAGCATTTT	CASSQDNSGGRGNQPQHF
TRBV5-1	-	TRBJ2-2	-	TGCGCCAGCAGCTTGGCGGCAGTTGGGGGGACCGGGGAGCTGTTTTTT	CASSLAAVGGTGELFF
TRBV10-1	-	TRBJ2-3	-	TGCGCCAGCGGGGGGACCGGTCCAGATACGCAGTATTTT	CASGGTGPDTQYF
TRBV13	-	TRBJ1-1	-	TGTGCCAGCAGCAACCGACTGGTAGCTTTCTTT	CASSNRLVAFF
TRBV27	-	TRBJ1-1	-	TGTGCCAGCAGCTTCGGGGTTCAGACTGAAGCTTTCTTT	CASSFGVQTEAFF
TRBV5-1	TRBD1	TRBJ1-1	-	TGCGCCAGCAGCTTGCAGGGGGCAACTGAAGCTTTCTTT	CASSLQGATEAFF
TRBV12-5	TRBD1	TRBJ1-5	-	TGTGCTAGTGGTTTGGGACAGGGATTTCAGCCCCAGCATTTT	CASGLGQGFQPQHF
TRBV3-1/TRBV3-2	TRBD2	TRBJ2-4	-	TGTGCCAGCGGAACCAGCGGGGTAGCCAAAAACATTCAGTACTTC	CASGTSGVAKNIQYF
TRBV28	-	TRBJ2-7	-	TGTGCCAGCAGTTTCCCGACAGTCTCCTACGAGCAGTACTTC	CASSFPTVSYEQYF
TRBV7-6	-	TRBJ2-5	-	TGTGCCAGCAGCTCCCTAGACAGGCGAGAGACCCAGTACTTC	CASSSLDRRETQYF
TRBV4-1	-	TRBJ2-1	-	TGCGCCAGCAGCATCCTGTCCTCGGGGAATGAGCAGTTCTTC	CASSILSSGNEQFF
TRBV11-2	TRBD2	TRBJ2-5	-	TGTGCCAGCAGCTCTGCGCTAGCGGGGGCCCCCGTACACTTC	CASSSALAGAPVHF
TRBV5-1	-	TRBJ2-1	-	TGCGCCAGCAGCTCACTAGTCAGGCTTCACAATGAGCAGTTCTTC	CASSSLVRLHNEQFF
TRBV5-1	-	TRBJ1-1	few	TGCGCCAGCAGCTTGGGTTCAGGGAACACTGAAGCTTTCTTT	CASSLGSGNTEAFF
TRBV11-2	TRBD2	TRBJ2-3	once	TGTGCCAGCAGCTCGGGATTAGCGGGAGCTTTCGTCACAGATACGCAGTATTTT	CASSSGLAGAFVTDTQYF
TRBV19	TRBD1	TRBJ2-1	-	TGTGCCAGTAGCCTCTTCCTTGGGACAGGTGGATGGGGGCAGTTCTTC	CASSLFLGTGGWGQFF
TRBV6-5	-	TRBJ1-5	-	TGTGCCAGCAGATTCGGACAGTTAGGCGAGCATTTT	CASRFGQLGEHF
TRBV19	-	TRBJ2-1	-	TGTGCCAGTAGTTATCTAGGCAATGAGCAGTTCTTC	CASSYLGNEQFF
TRBV28	TRBD1	TRBJ2-7	-	TGTGCCAGCACCCCTCCGGACAGGGGCTCCTACGAGCAGTACTTC	CASTPPDRGSYEQYF
TRBV6-7	-	TRBJ1-3	-	TGTGCCAGCAGTTCCACCCAACAGCAGGGGTCCTCTGGAAACACCATATATTTT	CASSSTQQQGSSGNTIYF
TRBV2	TRBD1	TRBJ2-3	-	TGTGCCAGCAGTGTCCGACAGGGAAGCGATACGCAGTATTTT	CASSVRQGSDTQYF
TRBV4-3	-	TRBJ2-3	-	TGCGCCAGCAGCCAAGCCAGTACAGATACGCAGTATTTT	CASSQASTDTQYF
TRBV24-1	-	TRBJ1-2	-	TGTGCCACCAGTGATTCGGCCTTTCAGGGCCCTACCGAAGCTAACTATGGCTACACCTTC	CATSDSAFQGPTEANYGYTF